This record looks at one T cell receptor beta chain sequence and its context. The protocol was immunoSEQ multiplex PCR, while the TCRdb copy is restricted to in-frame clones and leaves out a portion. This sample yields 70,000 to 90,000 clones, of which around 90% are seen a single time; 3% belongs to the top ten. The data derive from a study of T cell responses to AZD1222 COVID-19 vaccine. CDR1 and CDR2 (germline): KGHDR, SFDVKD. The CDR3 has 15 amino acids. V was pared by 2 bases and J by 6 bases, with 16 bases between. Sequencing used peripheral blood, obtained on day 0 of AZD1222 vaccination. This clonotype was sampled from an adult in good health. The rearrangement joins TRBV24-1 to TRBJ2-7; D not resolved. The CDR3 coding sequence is TGTGCCACCAGTGATTCGGACGTTGGTTCGGGCGAGCAGTACTTC. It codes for CATSDSDVGSGEQYF.